A single sample gave rise to the 8 T cell receptor beta chains below, sequenced in a study of human T cells and chemical hapten exposure. A single record per CDR3 protein comes from TCRdb applying MiXCR to the RACE reads. This sample yields approximately 77,000 distinct CDR3 sequences, of which 13% to 15% are seen a single time; about 4.9% belongs to the top ten. The time point: pre-sensitization, week 0. The treatment here: therapeutic diphenylcyclopropenone sensitization with weekly scalp DPC. The sample consisted of whole blood, taken in connection with sensitization to the hapten diphenylcyclopropenone (DPC). The receptors here all came from a woman between 50 and 59 years old with alopecia areata. Some clones in this sample may be carry-over from other donors' samples.

This clonotype was counted many times. The rearrangement joins TRBV11-2 to TRBJ2-3, with 8 bases aligning to TRBD2. This CDR3 has 16 amino acids. The germline CDR1 and CDR2 sequences are SGHAT and FQNNGV. The J segment lost 1 base and the V segment lost 0 bases, leaving 3 bases of the junction unmatched. DNA for the CDR3: TGTGCCAGCAGCTTAGACGGGAGGGCCGGCACAGATACGCAGTATTTT. Its translation is CASSLDGRAGTDTQYF. Drawing the rest from reference TRBV11-2 and TRBJ2-3, the complete variable domain is EAGVAQSPRYKIIEKRQSVAFWCNPISGHATLYWYQQILGQGPKLLIQFQNNGVVDDSQLPKDRFSAERLKGVDSTLKIQPAKLEDSAVYLCASSLDGRAGTDTQYFGPGTRLTVL.

This clonotype is medium-sized (0.01 to 0.1%) in the sample. The CDR3 nucleotides are TGCAGCGGACAGGGGGCGCGGAACGGGGAGCTGTTTTTT. It is translated as CSGQGARNGELFF. The chain uses TRBV29-1 and TRBJ2-2; TRBD1 aligns across 10 bases. V was pared by 7 bases and J by 7 bases, with 6 bases of the junction left unmatched. Germline lookup yields CDR1 SQVTM and CDR2 ANQGSEA. The CDR3 totals 13 residues.

This clonotype turned up a few times. V usage is TRBV21-1 and J usage is TRBJ2-5; TRBD2 was called by the table and not checked on the DNA. TRBV21-1 constitutes a pseudogene. The CDR3 is 15 residues long. CDR3 coding DNA: TGTGCCAGCAGCAAAGGTGGGCCGGAGGTGGAGACCCAGTACTTC. Its protein is CASSKGGPEVETQYF.

This clonotype was seen a handful of times. V gene TRBV30 combines with J gene TRBJ1-2; the D gene is possibly TRBD1 (5 bases). Germline CDR1 GTSNPN, CDR2 SVGIG (reference sequence). The CDR3 totals 12 residues. Trimming left V 4 bases short and J 5 bases short, with 11 bases between. The CDR3 DNA reads TGTGCCTGGACAGGGTCTGGGTATGGCTACACCTTC. Protein product: CAWTGSGYGYTF.

V gene TRBV6-5 combines with J gene TRBJ1-2; TRBD1 matches at 7 bases. Germline V gene sequence: CDR1 MNHEY, CDR2 SVGAGI. The CDR3 has 16 residues. V gave up 5 bases and J gave up 7 bases; unmatched junction bases: 16. Here the CDR3 DNA reads TGTGCCAGCAGTCGACAGGGAAAGTCGGCAGTGACTGGCTACACCTTC. It translates to CASSRQGKSAVTGYTF.

This sequence joins TRBV10-3 and TRBJ2-3; TRBD2 agrees at 12 bases. The CDR3 extends over 14 amino acids. Germline V gene sequence: CDR1 ENHRY, CDR2 SYGVKD. J lost 4 bases, V lost 8 bases, and 4 bases had no gene match. The CDR3 DNA reads TGTGCCATCGGGACTAGCGGGTTGGCAGATACGCAGTATTTT. Translating it yields CAIGTSGLADTQYF.

V and J are TRBV19 and TRBJ2-6; a weak D match, TRBD2 (6 bases). Between the trimmed V and J ends, which lost 4 bases and 0 bases, there was a span of 7 bases. The germline CDR1 and CDR2 sequences are LNHDA and SQIVND (reference sequence). CDR3 length equals 15 residues. The CDR3 here is CASSTGSSGANVLTF. For the CDR3, the DNA is TGTGCCAGTAGTACCGGGAGCTCTGGGGCCAACGTCCTGACTTTC.

A few counts support this clonotype. This rearrangement joins TRBV13 to TRBJ2-4, with D possibly matching TRBD2 (5 bases). The CDR3 totals 15 residues. Germline CDR1 PRHDT, CDR2 FYEKMQ (reference sequence). The V end was cut by 4 bases, the J end by 0 bases, with 10 bases between. The DNA of the CDR3 is TGTGCCAGCAGCTCCTCCGGACTAGCCAAAAACATTCAGTACTTC. Protein sequence: CASSSSGLAKNIQYF.